The following is a T cell receptor beta chain sequence with its context. No antigen is known for it. Base qualities are missing; no much larger clone stands one base away. These data are taken from a study of control samples from healthy donors and cancer patients (TCRdb year 2020). The CDR3 spans 14 residues, from the cysteine through the phenylalanine. Solely the CDR3 DNA is kept, with 42 bases framed from the first base. Looking up the germline V gene yields CDR1 SGHRS and CDR2 YFSETQ. V lost 2 bases and J lost 2 bases; the stretch between them is 9 bases long. Library preparation employed the immunoSEQ multiplex PCR assay. The clones in this table, taken by TCRdb from immuneACCESS, are in-frame only. Not every clone is retained; where verified, under half of the shortfall comes from an unresolved V gene, and the cause of the rest is unknown. The sample table lists under 200,000 clones, about nine tenths of them with a count of one. In total, the top ten clones hold less than 1.6% of the sample.

This clonotype was obtained from a woman aged 30 to 39 in good health. The sample was blood. The chain employs TRBV5-1 and TRBJ2-3; the D gene may be TRBD1 or TRBD2, since each aligns over 5 bases. The CDR3 sequence is CASSLGDLTDTQYF. In nucleotides, the sequence is TGCGCCAGCAGCTTAGGGGACCTCACAGATACGCAGTATTTT.